This T cell receptor beta chain emerged from a study of cytomegalovirus exposure and HLA in healthy donors. Germline V gives CDR1 SGHTA, CDR2 FQGNSA. This CDR3 has 13 amino acids. With 7 bases removed from V and 6 bases from J, the gap between germline ends came to 13 bases. Remarks on this clone: Its antigen is unknown.

Overall study results and limits: Follow-up analysis later connected one missense variant in DCLRE1C with trimming of TCR beta V- and J-genes. The listing of some 170 TCR beta chains classed them as cytomegalovirus-associated. Researchers reported in a later analysis that common viral pathogens appeared linked to several top clusters.

The study ran its PCR with 60 Vbeta and 13 Jbeta primers. Generated by immunoSEQ multiplex PCR, the TCRdb table keeps only in-frame clones and is missing some. The sample lists 100,000 to 150,000 clones, 74% occurring once. The chain uses TRBV7-2 and TRBJ1-3; unclear D gene. This clonotype was sampled from a woman aged 50 to 65 in good health and CMV-seropositive. Sequenced input: PBMCs. The CDR3 loop is CASTYEPTNTIYF. The CDR3 bases are TGTGCCAGCACCTACGAACCCACAAACACCATATATTTT.